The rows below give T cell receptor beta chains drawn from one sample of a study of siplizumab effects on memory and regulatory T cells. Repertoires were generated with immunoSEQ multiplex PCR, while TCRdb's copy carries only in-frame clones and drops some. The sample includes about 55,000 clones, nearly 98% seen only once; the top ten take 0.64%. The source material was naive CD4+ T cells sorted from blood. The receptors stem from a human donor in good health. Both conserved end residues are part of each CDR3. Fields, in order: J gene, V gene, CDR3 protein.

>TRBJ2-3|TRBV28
CASSSDRSTDTQYF
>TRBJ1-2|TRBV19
CASSRTVYGYTF
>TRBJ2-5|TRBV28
CASSPAFTETQYF
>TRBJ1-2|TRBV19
CASNYRDNNYGYTF
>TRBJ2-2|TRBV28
CASNRGPTLSTGELFF
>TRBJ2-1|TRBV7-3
CASSLAGGPYNEQFF
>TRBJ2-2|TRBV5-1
CASQRPNTGELFF
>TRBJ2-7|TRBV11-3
CASSLVQDYEQYF
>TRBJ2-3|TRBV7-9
CASSRRTGLAAQYF
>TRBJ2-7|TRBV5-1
CASSVSQGYEQYF
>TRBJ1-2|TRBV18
CASSPSGTSGYGYTF
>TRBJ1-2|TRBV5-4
CASSLWGGYGYTF
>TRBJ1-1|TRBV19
CATTGDKTTEAFF
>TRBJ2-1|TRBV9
CASSLASNNEQFF
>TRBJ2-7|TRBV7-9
CASSRSSYEQYF
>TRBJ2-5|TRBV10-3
CAISWSQETQYF
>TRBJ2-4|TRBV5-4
CASSLGAGGLRWKNIQYF
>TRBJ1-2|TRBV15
CATSRDSQGEGGYTF
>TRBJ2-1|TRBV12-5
CASGWTSGYNEQFF
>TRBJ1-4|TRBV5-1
CASSLVADPSEKLFF
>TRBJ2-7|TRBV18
CASSPPSRSYEQYF
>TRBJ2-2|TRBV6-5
CASSYPQARPGELFF
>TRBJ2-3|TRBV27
CASSLSATVVGTGYF
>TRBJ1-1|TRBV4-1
CASSQDRGALITEAFF
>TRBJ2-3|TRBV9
CASSYGSGRELSTDTQYF
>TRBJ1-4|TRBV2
CASRLSYIDRDRPLF
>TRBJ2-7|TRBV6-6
CASGKSILAGNEQYF
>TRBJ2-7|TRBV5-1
CASSLGTSGAYEQYF
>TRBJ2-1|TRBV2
CASSVSGSFNEQFF
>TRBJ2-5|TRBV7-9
CASSPGTGVETQYF
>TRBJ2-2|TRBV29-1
CSGQGSTGELFF
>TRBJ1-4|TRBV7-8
CASSSQRNRGLHEKLFF
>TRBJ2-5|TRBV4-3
CASSQGQANQETQYF
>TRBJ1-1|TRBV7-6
CASSPEGGGFNGEAFF
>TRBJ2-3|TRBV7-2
CASSPGPSPQYF
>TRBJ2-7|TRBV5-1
CASSLDRGRGEQYF
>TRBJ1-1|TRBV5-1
CASSRQRGTEAFF
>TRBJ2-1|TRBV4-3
CASSQGRSSYNEQFF
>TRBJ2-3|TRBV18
CASSSGGPFDTQYF
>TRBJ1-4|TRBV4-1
CASSPSRGGNEKLFF
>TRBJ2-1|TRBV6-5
CASSLTPPEQFF